A single sample gave rise to the 20 T cell receptor beta chains below, sequenced in a study of CD8 T cells in Susac syndrome. RNA, at about 0.45 to 1 ug, was reverse transcribed with random hexamers. One entry per CDR3 protein, called by TCRdb with MiXCR from the immunoSEQ multiplex PCR reads. The sample has around 190,000 distinct CDR3 sequences; roughly 95% are singletons. Sequenced input: CD4+ T cells from PBMCs. These receptors all come from a human donor in good health.

The chain combines TRBV3-1 with TRBJ2-6, with D uncertain. This CDR3 has 15 residues. Trimming left V 4 bases short and J 0 bases short, with 7 bases between. Germline-derived CDR1 and CDR2 are LGHDT and YNNKEL (reference sequence). The CDR3 protein is CASSPTFSGANVLTF. CDR3 bases: TGTGCCAGCAGCCCGACGTTCTCTGGGGCCAACGTCCTGACTTTC.

This clonotype came up a few times. V and J are TRBV7-2 and TRBJ1-4; D not resolved. The CDR3 is 15 residues long. Germline V CDR1 and CDR2: SGHTA, FQGNSA. Trimming shortened V by 3 bases and J by 0 bases, and 8 bases separated the two germline ends. CDR3 sequence: CASSFPQTTNEKLFF. CDR3 nucleotides: TGTGCCAGCAGCTTTCCCCAGACAACTAATGAAAAACTGTTTTTT.

The V gene is TRBV4-3, the J gene TRBJ1-2, with D possibly TRBD1 on 5 matching bases. Trimming stripped 1 base from V and 4 bases from J, with 13 bases between. Germline loops: CDR1 LGHNA, CDR2 YSLEER. The CDR3 length is 15 residues. CDR3 sequence: CASSQGVDRIYGYTF. The CDR3 nucleotides are TGCGCCAGCAGCCAAGGGGTCGACAGAATCTATGGCTACACCTTC.

The chain employs TRBV29-1 and TRBJ2-1, with D perhaps matching TRBD2 (5 bases). V dropped 5 bases and J dropped 9 bases, with 11 bases sitting between them. CDR1 and CDR2 from the germline V gene are SQVTM and ANQGSEA. The CDR3 spans 11 residues. CDR3 bases: TGCAGCGTTCCAAAGGGAGCTGAGCAGTTCTTC. Amino acids: CSVPKGAEQFF.

V is TRBV12-3 or TRBV12-4 and J is TRBJ2-1, with D unclear. The CDR3 loop spans 13 amino acids. V dropped 5 bases and J dropped 8 bases, with 13 bases sitting between them. CDR3 amino acids: CASSQNSGHEQFF. DNA for the CDR3: TGTGCCAGCAGTCAAAACAGTGGCCATGAGCAGTTCTTC.

The chain joins TRBV27 to TRBJ2-7, with D possibly TRBD1 on 5 matching bases. V was shortened by 2 bases and J by 1 base, with 12 bases between the two germline ends. This CDR3 contains 15 residues. Germline CDR1 reads MNHEY; CDR2 reads SMNVEV (reference sequence). The CDR3 spells CASSLVQGSSYEQYF. In nucleotides, the CDR3 is TGTGCCAGCAGTTTAGTTCAGGGATCGTCCTACGAGCAGTACTTC.

The chain has TRBV6-5 and TRBJ1-2; the D is unclear. With 3 bases removed from V and 4 bases from J, the gap between germline ends came to 3 bases. Germline V gives CDR1 MNHEY, CDR2 SVGAGI. The CDR3 loop spans 11 amino acids. CDR3 sequence: CASSYGYGYTF. Here the CDR3 DNA reads TGTGCCAGCAGTTATGGCTATGGCTACACCTTC.

V is TRBV7-2 and J is TRBJ2-7; 8 bases align to TRBD1. The CDR3 is made up of 15 amino acids. The V and J ends lost 1 base and 1 base, in that order; junction bases with no gene match: 3. CDR1 SGHTA and CDR2 FQGNSA come from the germline V gene. CDR3 coding DNA: TGTGCCAGCAGCTTAGATCAGGGGGCATCCTACGAGCAGTACTTC. This sequence encodes CASSLDQGASYEQYF. The whole variable domain, filled in from reference TRBV7-2 and TRBJ2-7, reads GAGVSQSPSNKVTEKGKDVELRCDPISGHTALYWYRQSLGQGLEFLIYFQGNSAPDKSGLPSDRFSAERTGGSVSTLTIQRTQQEDSAVYLCASSLDQGASYEQYFGPGTRLTVT.

This chain links TRBV20-1 with TRBJ2-3; the D gene is possibly TRBD2 (7 bases). Germline CDR1 and CDR2: DFQATT and SNEGSKA (reference sequence). This CDR3 has 15 residues. Trimming cost V 6 bases and J 1 base, with 17 bases left between them. CDR3 nucleotides: TGCAGTGCCCCCTCCGCGGGGGCTGGCACAGATACGCAGTATTTT. It translates to CSAPSAGAGTDTQYF.

The rearrangement uses TRBV6-2 or TRBV6-3 and TRBJ2-1; D is unclear. Germline values: CDR1 MNHEY, CDR2 SVGEGT. CDR3 length equals 13 residues. Trimming removed 2 bases from V and 7 bases from J, with 9 bases in between. CDR3 DNA sequence: TGTGCCAGCAGTTACGTCAGGATTAATGAGCAGTTCTTC. Translation gives CASSYVRINEQFF.

This rearrangement joins TRBV5-6 to TRBJ2-7; the D gene is possibly TRBD1 (6 bases). V was clipped by 1 base and J by 6 bases, with 11 bases between them. The CDR3 is made up of 13 amino acids. Germline V lookup: CDR1 SGHDT, CDR2 YYEEEE. The CDR3 loop reads CASSLTGWGEQYF. In DNA form, the CDR3 reads TGTGCCAGCAGCTTGACAGGGTGGGGCGAGCAGTACTTC. The full variable domain, rest sourced from reference TRBV5-6 and TRBJ2-7, is DAGVTQSPTHLIKTRGQQVTLRCSPKSGHDTVSWYQQALGQGPQFIFQYYEEEERQRGNFPDRFSGHQFPNYSSELNVNALLLGDSALYLCASSLTGWGEQYFGPGTRLTVT.

The V gene is TRBV15, the J gene TRBJ1-5; 9 bases agree with TRBD1. The CDR3 covers 16 residues. The V gene's germline CDR1 is LNHNV and CDR2 YYDKDF (reference sequence). The ends lost 0 bases at V and 7 bases at J; junction bases unmatched: 7. CDR3 sequence reads: CATSRDARQGGQPQHF. The DNA for the CDR3 is TGTGCCACCAGCAGAGATGCCCGACAGGGGGGGCAGCCCCAGCATTTT. Using reference TRBV15 and TRBJ1-5 for the parts outside the CDR3, the full variable domain is DAMVIQNPRYQVTQFGKPVTLSCSQTLNHNVMYWYQQKSSQAPKLLFHYYDKDFNNEADTPDNFQSRRPNTSFCFLDIRSPGLGDTAMYLCATSRDARQGGQPQHFGDGTRLSIL.

The chain carries TRBV29-1 and TRBJ2-6, with TRBD2 matching over 7 bases. The CDR3 loop spans 15 amino acids. Germline assignment: CDR1 SQVTM and CDR2 ANQGSEA. V lost 3 bases and J lost 0; bases outside the gene matches: 2. The CDR3 reads CSVDGGSSGANVLTF. Written as DNA, the CDR3 is TGCAGCGTTGACGGCGGGAGCTCTGGGGCCAACGTCCTGACTTTC.

V gene TRBV2 combines with J gene TRBJ1-5; unclear D gene. The CDR3 is made up of 13 amino acids. CDR1 is SNHLY and CDR2 is FYNNEI in the germline V gene. V lost 6 bases to trimming and J lost 4 bases, with 10 bases between them. CDR3 region: CASRGSPNQPQHF. The CDR3 DNA is TGTGCCAGCAGGGGATCCCCAAATCAGCCCCAGCATTTT.

The chain combines TRBV12-3 or TRBV12-4 with TRBJ1-1; D is uncertain. The CDR3 has 12 amino acids. Trimming shortened V by 6 bases and J by 11 bases, and 16 bases separated the two germline ends. The chain's CDR3 is CASSLDPTGAFF. The CDR3 region has the DNA TGTGCCAGCAGCCTGGACCCAACGGGGGCTTTCTTT.

The chain uses TRBV29-1 and TRBJ1-2; maybe TRBD1 (6 bases). The CDR3 runs to 13 residues. V was pared by 3 bases and J by 8 bases, with 16 bases between. CDR1 and CDR2 from the germline V gene are SQVTM and ANQGSEA. The CDR3 region has the DNA TGCAGCGTTGACGAGACGGGGGGCTTCGGCTACACCTTC. Encoded protein: CSVDETGGFGYTF.

The V call is TRBV12-3 or TRBV12-4, the J call TRBJ2-7; D perhaps matches TRBD2 (5 bases). The CDR3 contains 15 residues. The V and J ends lost 4 bases and 6 bases respectively, with 19 bases between them. DNA of the CDR3: TGTGCCAGCAGTTCCCCCGGGATAAAAATTGGCGAGCAGTACTTC. It is translated as CASSSPGIKIGEQYF.

This clonotype was detected only once. The chain recombines TRBV20-1 with TRBJ2-1; D unclear. V was pared by 2 bases and J by 5 bases, with 16 bases between. CDR1 and CDR2 from the germline V gene are DFQATT and SNEGSKA (reference sequence). CDR3 length: 15 amino acids. CDR3 loop: CSARLGRTGHNEQFF. CDR3 DNA: TGCAGTGCTAGATTGGGTCGAACCGGACACAATGAGCAGTTCTTC.

The chain joins TRBV28 to TRBJ1-3, with TRBD1 matching over 9 bases. Germline loops: CDR1 MDHEN, CDR2 SYDVKM. J lost 6 bases, V lost 6 bases, and 6 bases had no gene match. This CDR3 is built from 14 residues. CDR3 residues: CASSGQGLSNTIYF. CDR3 DNA sequence: TGTGCCAGCAGCGGACAGGGGCTTTCAAACACCATATATTTT.

The CDR3 DNA is TGCAGTCCCTCCTTTTACAATGAGCAGTTCTTC. Amino acids: CSPSFYNEQFF. This sequence joins TRBV20-1 and TRBJ2-1; D unclear. CDR1 DFQATT and CDR2 SNEGSKA come from the germline V gene (reference sequence). V lost 8 bases, J lost 4 bases, and 9 bases lay in between. The CDR3 has 11 residues.